This TCR beta chain was obtained from a study of cytomegalovirus exposure and HLA in healthy donors. The overall study: An earlier analysis found around 120 million unique TCR beta sequences from around 180 million T cells. The study's early data release held some 85 million unique TCRs from HLA-typed donors. Findings and caveats of the study: The listing of some 170 TCR beta chains classed them as cytomegalovirus-associated.

PCR amplification relied on 60 Vbeta primers (plus 13 Jbeta primers). Libraries were prepared by immunoSEQ multiplex PCR; TCRdb keeps only in-frame clonotypes and omits some of them. The data hold roughly 190,000 clones, with roughly 13% observed a single time. CDR1 and CDR2 (germline): KGHSH, LQKENI. The CDR3 consists of 14 residues. V lost 3 bases to trimming and J lost 0 bases, with 7 bases between them. In the case of this clone: Antigen specificity is unknown.

Sequencing used PBMCs. The rearrangement uses TRBV18 and TRBJ2-3; D may be TRBD1 (6 bases). This sequence was found in a man between 45 and 60 years old in good health and CMV-seropositive. CDR3 region: CASSPDSSTDTQYF. DNA of the CDR3: TGTGCCAGCTCACCGGACAGTAGCACAGATACGCAGTATTTT.